This entry lists 22 T cell receptor beta chains sequenced from one sample in a study of T cells after posttransplantation cyclophosphamide. The assay was immunoSEQ multiplex PCR, and TCRdb's table has in-frame clones only and misses some. This sample yields about 4,000 clones, of which 77% are seen a single time; 30% to 45% belongs to the top ten. Busulfan-fludarabine conditioning, marrow transplant, and cyclophosphamide on days +3 and +4 were administered. The input for sequencing was PBMCs, taken roughly 28 days after a stem cell transplant with posttransplant cyclophosphamide. The receptor set was obtained from a male patient aged 45-59 years who received an allogeneic stem cell transplant from an unrelated donor, was CMV-positive, and had acute GVHD only. Some T cells may be transferred from the graft donor.

The chain combines TRBV10-1 with TRBJ1-5; 8 nucleotides line up with TRBD1. The CDR3 totals 21 residues. CDR1 and CDR2 (germline): WNHNN, SYGVQD (reference sequence). Germline trimming cut 3 bases from V and 0 bases from J; bases unmatched to any gene: 19. The CDR3 bases are TGCGCCAGCAGTGATCCCTCGAGGGACAGGCCCTTGAAATATAGCAATCAGCCCCAGCATTTT. It encodes CASSDPSRDRPLKYSNQPQHF.

The rearrangement links TRBV12-2 to TRBJ1-5. TRBV12-2 is shown as a pseudogene. The CDR3 is 20 residues long. The CDR3 protein is CASRFISPRGSRGGNQPQHF. CDR3 DNA sequence: TGTGCAAGTCGCTTTATTTCGCCCCGGGGCTCTCGGGGGGGCAATCAGCCCCAGCATTTT.

The rearrangement links TRBV4-2 to TRBJ1-6, with 7 bases identical to TRBD1. The germline CDR1 and CDR2 sequences are LGHNA and YNFKEQ. V lost 4 bases, J lost 8 bases, and 8 bases stayed unmatched. The CDR3 runs to 15 residues. The CDR3 DNA sequence: TGTGCCAGCAGCCTTCTGACAGGGTCGGATTCACCCCTCCACTTT. This encodes CASSLLTGSDSPLHF.

The V gene is TRBV19, the J gene TRBJ1-6, with 9 bases lining up with TRBD1. The J segment lost 6 bases and the V segment lost 5 bases, leaving 5 bases of the junction unmatched. This CDR3 spans 15 amino acids. Germline loops: CDR1 LNHDA, CDR2 SQIVND (reference sequence). CDR3 protein: CASSLDRGGNSPLHF. The CDR3 nucleotides read TGTGCCAGTAGTCTGGACAGGGGAGGTAATTCACCCCTCCACTTT.

V gene TRBV6-5 combines with J gene TRBJ1-4; D perhaps matches TRBD1 (6 bases). Germline assignment: CDR1 MNHEY and CDR2 SVGAGI. This CDR3 contains 15 residues. V was cut by 6 bases and J by 0 bases, with 11 bases left in between. The CDR3 nucleotides are TGTGCCAGCAGCACGGACAGAACAACTAATGAAAAACTGTTTTTT. Amino acid sequence: CASSTDRTTNEKLFF.

CDR3 in DNA: TGTGCCAGTAGCCAGGGGGCGAACACCGGGGAGCTGTTTTTT. It encodes CASSQGANTGELFF. This chain connects TRBV19 to TRBJ2-2, with 7 bases fitting TRBD1. The length of the CDR3 is 14 residues. The J segment lost 0 bases and the V segment lost 6 bases, leaving 1 base of the junction unmatched. The V gene's germline CDR1 is LNHDA and CDR2 SQIVND (reference sequence).

The V and J genes are TRBV6-6 and TRBJ1-1; D not resolved. V was clipped by 2 bases and J by 5 bases, with 12 bases between them. The CDR3 has 14 residues. CDR1 and CDR2 from the germline V gene are MNHNY and SVGAGI (reference sequence). The CDR3 sequence: CASSYGGWDTEAFF. The CDR3 coding sequence is TGTGCCAGCAGTTACGGAGGGTGGGATACTGAAGCTTTCTTT.

The chain has TRBV28 and TRBJ1-4; 7 nucleotides match TRBD1. From germline, CDR1 is MDHEN and CDR2 SYDVKM. This CDR3 comprises 13 residues. Trimming took 11 bases from V and 6 from J; bases not matched to a gene: 9. This CDR3 is CAVRDRGYEKLFF. CDR3 bases: TGTGCCGTCCGGGACAGAGGGTATGAAAAACTGTTTTTT.

This clone was counted once. The chain is built from TRBV18 and TRBJ2-7; D is perhaps TRBD1 (6 bases). CDR1 KGHSH and CDR2 LQKENI come from the germline V gene. Trimming left V 2 bases short and J 3 bases short, with 17 bases between. The CDR3 is 16 amino acids. CDR3 bases: TGTGCCAGCTCACCATTTATGACAGGCGATATCTACGAGCAGTACTTC. Translated: CASSPFMTGDIYEQYF.

The chain couples TRBV28 to TRBJ2-1, with 8 bases matching TRBD2. Germline trimming cut 6 bases from V and 3 bases from J; bases unmatched to any gene: 7. Germline V gene sequence: CDR1 MDHEN, CDR2 SYDVKM. The CDR3 sequence is 15 residues long. CDR3 nucleotides: TGTGCCAGCAGAACCAGGACTAGCCTCTACAATGAGCAGTTCTTC. Protein: CASRTRTSLYNEQFF. Using reference TRBV28 and TRBJ2-1 for the parts outside the CDR3, the full variable domain is DVKVTQSSRYLVKRTGEKVFLECVQDMDHENMFWYRQDPGLGLRLIYFSYDVKMKEKGDIPEGYSVSREKKERFSLILESASTNQTSMYLCASRTRTSLYNEQFFGPGTRLTVL.

The chain uses TRBV10-3 and TRBJ1-4, with TRBD1 as a possible D gene (5 bases). The CDR3 length is 13 residues. Trimming removed 7 bases from V and 5 bases from J, with 11 bases in between. The germline gives CDR1 ENHRY, CDR2 SYGVKD. The CDR3 region has the DNA TGTGCCATCAATGCAGGGAGGAATGAAAAACTGTTTTTT. Protein product: CAINAGRNEKLFF.

On this clone itself: Within the sample, other DNA sequences also encode this same CDR3. V gene TRBV18 combines with J gene TRBJ2-3; D is unresolved. CDR3 length: 15 residues. Germline-derived CDR1 and CDR2 are KGHSH and LQKENI. With 0 bases removed from V and 4 bases from J, the gap between germline ends came to 11 bases. CDR3 sequence: CASSPPDSPSDTQYF. The CDR3 DNA follows: TGTGCCAGCTCACCACCGGATAGCCCCTCAGATACGCAGTATTTT.

The V call is TRBV29-1, the J call TRBJ2-7, with 7 bases that match TRBD1. Germline V CDR1 and CDR2: SQVTM, ANQGSEA. The CDR3 consists of 10 residues. Trimming took 7 bases from V and 6 from J; bases not matched to a gene: 3. In DNA, the CDR3 is TGCAGCGCGACAGGGACCGAGCAGTACTTC. Amino acid sequence: CSATGTEQYF.

This clone was seen a few times. In nucleotides, the CDR3 is TGTGCCAGCAGCTTAGAAGTGGACAGGGTCTACGAGCAGTACTTC. Protein: CASSLEVDRVYEQYF. The V call is TRBV7-9, the J call TRBJ2-7; TRBD1 aligns across 8 bases. The germline gives CDR1 SEHNR, CDR2 FQNEAQ (reference sequence). Germline trimming cut 1 base from V and 3 bases from J; bases unmatched to any gene: 5. CDR3 length equals 15 residues.

Turning to this clone: With a far larger clone one base away, a read error is the likely cause. Other DNA variants within this sample encode the same CDR3. The gene calls are TRBV10-3 and TRBJ2-7; 7 bases map to TRBD2. Germline V gene sequence: CDR1 ENHRY, CDR2 SYGVKD. This CDR3 is 15 amino acids long. The CDR3 DNA sequence: TGTGCCATCAGTGGCCGGGCTAGCGGTTCCTACGACCAGTACTTC. Residues: CAISGRASGSYDQYF.

CDR3 DNA: TGTGCCAGCACTTCCTATAATTCACCCCTCCACTTT. Residues: CASTSYNSPLHF. This rearrangement joins TRBV2 to TRBJ1-6; no firm D call. Germline V gene sequence: CDR1 SNHLY, CDR2 FYNNEI. Trimming stripped 7 bases from V and 1 base from J, with 2 bases between. The CDR3 has 12 amino acids.

The chain combines TRBV23-1 with TRBJ1-5; weak D call: TRBD1 (5 bases). TRBV23-1 is recorded as an ORF, its role being uncertain. The CDR3 sequence is 14 residues long. Trimming removed 1 base at V and 4 bases at J, with 8 bases between. The CDR3 coding sequence is TGCGCCAGCAGTCAATGGGGCTGGAATCAGCCCCAGCATTTT. It yields the protein CASSQWGWNQPQHF.

CDR3 sequence reads: CASSYDHTYEQYF. The DNA of the CDR3 is TGTGCCAGCAGTTACGATCACACCTACGAGCAGTACTTC. The chain joins TRBV6-6 to TRBJ2-7; D not resolved. Germline V CDR1 and CDR2: MNHNY, SVGAGI (reference sequence). CDR3 length: 13 amino acids. V lost 2 bases, J lost 2 bases, and 7 bases lay in between.

The chain recombines TRBV27 with TRBJ1-2; D remains unclear. The CDR3 spans 12 residues. The ends were cut back, 3 bases at V and 8 bases at J, with 10 bases in the middle. The germline V gene has CDR1 MNHEY and CDR2 SMNVEV (reference sequence). The CDR3 sequence: CASSFRGGGYTF. Here the CDR3 DNA reads TGTGCCAGCAGTTTTCGCGGTGGCGGCTACACCTTC.

The DNA for the CDR3 is TGTGCCATCAGCGCAAAACCGGGACAGCCTAATGAAAAACTGTTTTTT. Protein product: CAISAKPGQPNEKLFF. The genes are TRBV10-3 and TRBJ1-4, with TRBD1 identical over 7 bases. Germline CDR1 ENHRY, CDR2 SYGVKD. This CDR3 region has 16 residues. V shed 6 bases, J shed 3 bases, and the junction held 10 bases outside the gene matches.

In this sample, this clone turned up once. DNA for the CDR3: TGCGCCAGCAGCCGATTGCCCAGTATGCCGATCCCGTACCAAGAGACCCAGTACTTC. Translated: CASSRLPSMPIPYQETQYF. This chain links TRBV5-1 with TRBJ2-5; D call uncertain. The CDR3 contains 19 residues. Germline loops: CDR1 SGHRS, CDR2 YFSETQ. With 4 bases removed from V and 0 bases from J, the gap between germline ends came to 25 bases.

This rearrangement joins TRBV18 to TRBJ1-1; no reliable D call. Germline CDR1 KGHSH, CDR2 LQKENI. Trimming took off 2 bases at V and 4 bases at J, with 11 bases between the two ends. The CDR3 has 14 residues. CDR3 bases: TGTGCCAGCTCACCAGGGCCTCAGGTCACTGAAGCTTTCTTT. As protein: CASSPGPQVTEAFF.